This TCR beta chain was sequenced in a study of T cells expressing NK-cell markers (dated by TCRdb to 2019 to 2021). Some background on the complete study: About eight donors provided sorted CD3+CD56+NKG2C+, CD3+CD56+NKG2C- and CD3+CD56-NKG2C+ T-cell subsets, whose TCR beta-chain repertoires were profiled. Illumina HiSeq 2000/2500, MiSeq or NextSeq was used to sequence libraries as 2 x 150 bp reads. Seven of the eight sequenced donors were HCMV-seropositive and one was HCMV-seronegative. The study sequenced eight donors, all healthy volunteers chosen at random: three men and five women. Summary of the overall study and its limitations: It remained unclear whether the expanded NKG2C-expressing T cell clones were specific for HCMV antigens. Those dominant clonotypes were again the most abundant among CD3+CD56-NKG2C+ cells in a few donors, at about 25-60.1%. In six donors, the dominant CD3+CD56+NKG2C+ clonotypes were among the top 10 CD8+ clonotypes and accounted for about 1.0-7.5% of CD8+ T cells.

HCMV serostatus was determined by detecting HCMV-specific IgG in serum with a commercial ELISA kit. Ficoll density gradient centrifugation was used to isolate peripheral blood mononuclear cells from blood. As for this clonotype: Its recognized antigen is unknown.

The CDR3, from cysteine to phenylalanine, totals 13 residues. DNA was not recorded. The germline V gene encodes CDR1 SGHAT and CDR2 FQDESV (reference sequence). TCRdb lists the instrument as Illumina HiSeq 2000. The TCR beta cDNA libraries were made using 5'RACE template switching, a step that added both a universal primer site and unique molecular identifiers. Synthesis of cDNA was primed from the TCR beta constant segment and was followed by two consecutive PCR amplification steps. The original methods were these. Reads were demultiplexed and grouped by UMI with MIGEC, and clonotypes were assembled and quantified with MiTCR. To remove erroneous sequences, TCR cDNA sequences were retained only when supported by two or more reads. The tcR package was used for downstream repertoire analysis, with clonotypes matched between fractions based on CDR3 nucleotide sequence plus V segment. VDJmatch was used to annotate antigen specificity against VDJdb, with one amino acid substitution in CDR3 allowed. TCRdb reprocessed the public reads and reports one entry per CDR3 protein sequence, without DNA. The V and J calls follow TCRdb's processing rather than the paper's. This sample's table lists approximately 170,000 distinct CDR3 sequences. Clones ranked in the top ten supply 20% to 25% of the sample.

This TCR was recovered from a man aged 18 to 69 in good health. This chain joins TRBV11-1 to TRBJ1-2; TCRdb proposes TRBD1, but this gene call is untestable without DNA. The sample consisted of blood T cells: a sorted CD56 or NKG2C T cell subset, CD4+ or CD8+ T cells, or bulk PBMC T cells (not recorded which). CDR3 region: CASQGADNYGYTF.